A single sample is the source of the 24 T cell receptor beta chains below, sequenced in a study of CXCR3-negative and CXCR3-positive naive CD8 T cells. The TRB libraries of cDNA were built by UMI-labeled 5' RACE. Following a re-call of the 5' RACE reads, TCRdb has one entry per CDR3 protein and lacks DNA. Its listing shows over 100,000 distinct CDR3 sequences. The source material was naive CXCR3- CD8+ T cells from blood. Subset denoted: CD45RO-CCR7+CD27+CD95- naive CD8+ T cells lacking CXCR3 (TNR3-). These receptors were taken from a human donor in good health. Some clones in this sample may be carry-over from other donors' samples.

The chain recombines TRBV5-1 with TRBJ2-1. The CDR3 is made up of 11 amino acids. Germline V CDR1 and CDR2: SGHRS, YFSETQ. The CDR3 reads CASSRDNEQFF.

The chain uses TRBV11-2 and TRBJ2-7; TCRdb's assignment of TRBD1 cannot be checked, as there is no DNA. The germline V gene encodes CDR1 SGHAT and CDR2 FQNNGV. The CDR3 runs 15 residues. The CDR3 loop reads CASSRAPGAGDEQYF.

CDR3 protein: CASSISSDSYEQYF. The chain uses TRBV7-9 and TRBJ2-7. There are 14 residues in the CDR3. Germline CDR1 reads SEHNR; CDR2 reads FQNEAQ (reference sequence).

J is TRBJ2-1 and V is TRBV7-3; TCRdb outputs TRBD2, but without DNA this stays unchecked. This CDR3 has 15 amino acids. Germline lookup yields CDR1 SGHTA and CDR2 FQGTGA. CDR3 sequence reads: CASSLVGGAGNEQFF.

The chain employs TRBV4-2 and TRBJ2-7. The CDR3 covers 15 residues. Germline CDR1 LGHNA, CDR2 YNFKEQ. CDR3 in amino acids: CASSQDVSVFGEQYF.

The chain combines TRBV15 with TRBJ2-7; with no DNA, the TCRdb D assignment of TRBD1 cannot be verified. CDR3 length equals 16 residues. The germline gives CDR1 LNHNV, CDR2 YYDKDF (reference sequence). CDR3: CATSRASTGSRNEQYF.

The genes are TRBV29-1 and TRBJ2-5; TCRdb's D gene call, TRBD2, goes unchecked for lack of DNA. The CDR3 is 15 residues long. The germline V gene encodes CDR1 SQVTM and CDR2 ANQGSEA. The CDR3 spells CSAGTSGGARETQYF.

The chain couples TRBV5-1 to TRBJ2-7; TCRdb picks TRBD1, but there is no DNA to check that call. Looked up from germline, CDR1 is SGHRS and CDR2 is YFSETQ. The CDR3 has 13 residues. CDR3 region: CASRPTGSYEQYF.

The chain employs TRBV6-1 and TRBJ2-7; no DNA is available, so the TRBD1 call from TCRdb remains unchecked. Germline loops: CDR1 MNHNS, CDR2 SASEGT. The CDR3 is 14 amino acids. This CDR3 is CASSGSLGPYEQYF.

The chain carries TRBV28 and TRBJ2-2. The CDR3 consists of 16 residues. Germline V gene sequence: CDR1 MDHEN, CDR2 SYDVKM. CDR3 region: CASSLWSGKNTGELFF.

The chain combines TRBV29-1 with TRBJ2-2. This CDR3 contains 14 residues. From germline, CDR1 is SQVTM and CDR2 ANQGSEA. CDR3 sequence reads: CSVEDLLNTGELFF.

The V and J genes are TRBV27 and TRBJ1-4. The CDR3 covers 19 residues. Looked up from germline, CDR1 is MNHEY and CDR2 is SMNVEV (reference sequence). CDR3 protein: CASRTTGRGEVATNEKLFF.

The V and J genes are TRBV12-3 or TRBV12-4 and TRBJ1-6. CDR3 size: 16 residues. This CDR3 reads CASSLRPGLYNSPLHF.

J is TRBJ2-7 and V is TRBV7-8; TCRdb's D call of TRBD1 is untestable without DNA. This CDR3 is built from 16 residues. CDR1 SGHVS and CDR2 FQNEAQ come from the germline V gene. CDR3 sequence reads: CASSSRGQGRTYEQYF. The variable domain in full, with the rest retrieved from reference TRBV7-8 and TRBJ2-7, is GAGVSQSPRYKVAKRGQDVALRCDPISGHVSLFWYQQALGQGPEFLTYFQNEAQLDKSGLPSDRFFAERPEGSVSTLKIQRTQQEDSAVYLCASSSRGQGRTYEQYFGPGTRLTVT.

This chain joins TRBV4-1 and TRBJ2-3; TCRdb's D call of TRBD2 is untestable without DNA. The CDR3 has 17 residues. Per the germline V gene, CDR1 is MGHRA and CDR2 is YSYEKL. CDR3 in amino acids: CASSSTWASGEVDTQYF.

The chain combines TRBV7-9 with TRBJ1-5; without DNA, the TCRdb call of TRBD1 cannot be checked. The CDR3 contains 15 residues. The V gene's germline CDR1 is SEHNR and CDR2 FQNEAQ (reference sequence). CDR3 sequence: CASSSAPGPNQPQHF.

This sequence joins TRBV7-8 and TRBJ2-4; TCRdb selects TRBD2, and the lack of DNA leaves this call unchecked. Germline CDR1 reads SGHVS; CDR2 reads FQNEAQ. This CDR3 spans 19 amino acids. The chain's CDR3 is CASSLRGYSGRGEGNIQYF.

The genes are TRBV29-1 and TRBJ1-1. The CDR3 loop spans 13 amino acids. Germline loops: CDR1 SQVTM, CDR2 ANQGSEA. The CDR3 loop is CSVDGTQPSEAFF.

The V call is TRBV19, the J call TRBJ1-5. Germline values: CDR1 LNHDA, CDR2 SQIVND (reference sequence). This CDR3 is 13 amino acids long. The CDR3 sequence: CASSIATIVPQHF.

The V gene is TRBV2, the J gene TRBJ2-5. Germline V gene sequence: CDR1 SNHLY, CDR2 FYNNEI. The CDR3 has 15 amino acids. CDR3 sequence: CASSEPTSVQETQYF. Supplemented by reference TRBV2 and TRBJ2-5, the full variable domain reads EPEVTQTPSHQVTQMGQEVILRCVPISNHLYFYWYRQILGQKVEFLVSFYNNEISEKSEIFDDQFSVERPDGSNFTLKIRSTKLEDSAMYFCASSEPTSVQETQYFGPGTRLLVL.

The rearrangement uses TRBV11-2 and TRBJ2-7; TCRdb's D call, TRBD1, is unchecked because there is no DNA. CDR3 size: 15 residues. From germline, CDR1 is SGHAT and CDR2 FQNNGV. The CDR3 here is CASSSNVGQPYEQYF.

The chain couples TRBV2 to TRBJ2-2; TCRdb designates TRBD1, a call that cannot be tested without DNA. The germline V gene encodes CDR1 SNHLY and CDR2 FYNNEI. The CDR3 runs 18 residues. This CDR3 reads CASSEGEKDPIPPGELFF.

The genes are TRBV12-3 or TRBV12-4 and TRBJ2-2; TCRdb selects TRBD2, and the lack of DNA leaves this call unchecked. This CDR3 is built from 17 residues. CDR3 protein: CASSLRRSSRNTGELFF.

The chain uses TRBV7-9 and TRBJ2-3; TCRdb reports TRBD2, a call that lacks DNA to check it against. This CDR3 has 16 amino acids. Germline assignment: CDR1 SEHNR and CDR2 FQNEAQ (reference sequence). CDR3 amino acids: CASSLVTSGTTDTQYF. Full variable domain (rest looked up from reference TRBV7-9 and TRBJ2-3): DTGVSQNPRHKITKRGQNVTFRCDPISEHNRLYWYRQTLGQGPEFLTYFQNEAQLEKSRLLSDRFSAERPKGSFSTLEIQRTEQGDSAMYLCASSLVTSGTTDTQYFGPGTRLTVL.